This T cell receptor (beta chain) comes out of a study of blood T cell repertoires in COVID-19. Study summary: Researchers got acute and convalescent COVID-19 samples from the United States, Italy and Spain. Nucleic acid was either cDNA or gDNA, and it came from T cells, B-cell-depleted T cells, or PBMCs.

This CDR3 spans 21 amino acids. In the original analysis: The authors estimated nucleated cell counts from reference gene primer amplification. Profiled with immunoSEQ multiplex PCR; TCRdb holds only in-frame clones, not every one. That table supplies the V and J calls and clone size; D and trimming were determined from the DNA. The table has roughly 140,000 clones, around 81% seen once. The sequence came from a man aged 55-75 years with active or convalescent COVID-19. Sequencing was performed on peripheral blood. The chain couples TRBV21-1 to TRBJ1-5. TRBV21-1 is classified as a pseudogene. The CDR3 region has the DNA TGTGCCAGCAGCAAAAGGGGGGGATGCGGGGAGCGGCTATATAGCAATCAGCCCCAGCATTTT. It codes for CASSKRGGCGERLYSNQPQHF.